Detailed here is one T cell receptor (beta chain). The target antigen is unknown. At one boundary the junction diverges from the germline segment, which might be a read error. It was from about 19-30 mg of unsorted bulk tissue that RNA and DNA were co-extracted. The data originate from a study of tumor-infiltrating lymphocytes in primary liver carcinoma. Study-level information: Maximum tumor diameters ranged from roughly 4 to 11 cm, stage T1-T3 N0M0.

Using a constant-region primer together with ProtoScript II reverse transcriptase, TCR beta cDNA was made from approximately 0.55 ug of total RNA. Amplification in three nested multiplex PCR rounds with slightly modified ARM-PCR gave rise to TCR beta libraries. TRBV1-TRBV30 forward primers paired with a C-beta reverse primer were used in the first two PCR rounds, which ran 9 to 10 cycles each. TCRdb redid the calling of the multiplex PCR reads with MiXCR, one entry per CDR3 protein. The top ten hold about 8% of the sample, which has 100,000 to 150,000 distinct CDR3 sequences, around 60% seen once. Per the germline V gene, CDR1 is MNHEY and CDR2 is SVGEGT. The CDR3 is 13 amino acids. General study points: Pairs comparing tumor with adjacent tissue or blood overlapped less than pairs drawn from tumor regions.

The receptor comes from a woman aged 55-75 years with primary liver carcinoma and hepatitis B virus infection. The chain couples TRBV6-2 or TRBV6-3 to TRBJ2-5; D remains unclear. Sequencing input: liver tumor tissue from sampling region 3. Subset specified: tumor region T3, left-lateral pole. CDR3 loop: CASTIPGRETHYF. DNA for the CDR3: TGTGCCAGCACCATCCCCGGACGAGAGACCCATTACTTC.